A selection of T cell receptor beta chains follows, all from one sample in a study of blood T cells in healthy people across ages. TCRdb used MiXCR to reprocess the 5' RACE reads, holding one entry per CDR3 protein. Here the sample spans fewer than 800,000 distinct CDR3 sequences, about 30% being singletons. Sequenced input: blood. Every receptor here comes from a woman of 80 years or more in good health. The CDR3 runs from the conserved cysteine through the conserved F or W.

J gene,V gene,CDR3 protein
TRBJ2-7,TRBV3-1,CASSLTSGVGLYF
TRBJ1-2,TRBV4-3,CASSQGEGKLLGYTF
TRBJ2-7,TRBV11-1,CASSTVQGQRYEQYF
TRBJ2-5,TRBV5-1,CASSILQGPQETQYF
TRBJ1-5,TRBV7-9,CASSQSTGSNQPQHF
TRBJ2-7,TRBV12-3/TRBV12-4,CASRSGTSPLEQYF
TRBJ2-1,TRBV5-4,CASSSRTDLPNEQFF
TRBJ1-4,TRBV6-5,CASRDRGGVEKLFF
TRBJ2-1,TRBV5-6,CASSLGGASSEQFF
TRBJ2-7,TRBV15,CATSREPDGGNEQYF
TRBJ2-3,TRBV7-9,CASSPTGTSGRTDTQYF
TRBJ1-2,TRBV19,CASSWQDPNYGYTF
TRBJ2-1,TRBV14,CASSQFLGTGINEQFF
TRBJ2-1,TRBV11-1,CASSLRTGGRWETQFF
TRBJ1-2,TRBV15,CATSRDRSGAILGFGYTF